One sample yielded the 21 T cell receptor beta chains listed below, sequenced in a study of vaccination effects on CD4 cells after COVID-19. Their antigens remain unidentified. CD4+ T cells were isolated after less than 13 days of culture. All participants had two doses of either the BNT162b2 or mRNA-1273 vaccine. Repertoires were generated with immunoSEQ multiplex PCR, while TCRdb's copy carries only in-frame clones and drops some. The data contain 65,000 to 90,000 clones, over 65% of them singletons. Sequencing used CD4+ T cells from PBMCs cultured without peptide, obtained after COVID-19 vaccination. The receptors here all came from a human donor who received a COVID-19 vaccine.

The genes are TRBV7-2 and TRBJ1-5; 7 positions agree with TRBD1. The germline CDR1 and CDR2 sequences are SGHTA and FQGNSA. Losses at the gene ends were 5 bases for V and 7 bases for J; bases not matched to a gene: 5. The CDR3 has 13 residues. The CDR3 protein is CASSQGGEQPQHF. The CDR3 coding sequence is TGTGCCAGCAGCCAAGGGGGCGAGCAGCCCCAGCATTTT.

The CDR3 DNA is TGTGCCACCAGTGTATCCGATTCCAAGCAGTTCTTC. Translation: CATSVSDSKQFF. This chain links TRBV24-1 with TRBJ2-1; D is ambiguous. Germline values: CDR1 KGHDR, CDR2 SFDVKD. This CDR3 comprises 12 residues. Trimming took 5 bases from V and 11 from J, leaving 12 bases between them.

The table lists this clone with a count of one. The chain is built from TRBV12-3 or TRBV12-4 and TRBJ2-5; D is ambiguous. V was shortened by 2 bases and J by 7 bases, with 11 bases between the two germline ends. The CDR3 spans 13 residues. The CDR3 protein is CASSLTELGTQYF. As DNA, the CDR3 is TGTGCCAGCAGTTTAACTGAGCTGGGGACCCAGTACTTC.

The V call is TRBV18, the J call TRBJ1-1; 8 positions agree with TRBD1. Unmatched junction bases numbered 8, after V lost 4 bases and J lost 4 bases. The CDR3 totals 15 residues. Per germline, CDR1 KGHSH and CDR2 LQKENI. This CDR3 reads CASSLGETGGTEAFF. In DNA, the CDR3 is TGTGCCAGCTCACTGGGGGAAACAGGGGGCACTGAAGCTTTCTTT.

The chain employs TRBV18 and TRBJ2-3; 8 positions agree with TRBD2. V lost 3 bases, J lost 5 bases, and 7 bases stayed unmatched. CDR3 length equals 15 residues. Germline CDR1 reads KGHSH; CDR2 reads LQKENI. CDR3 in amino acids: CASSPVGGAQDTQYF. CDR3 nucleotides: TGTGCCAGCTCACCGGTCGGGGGGGCACAAGATACGCAGTATTTT.

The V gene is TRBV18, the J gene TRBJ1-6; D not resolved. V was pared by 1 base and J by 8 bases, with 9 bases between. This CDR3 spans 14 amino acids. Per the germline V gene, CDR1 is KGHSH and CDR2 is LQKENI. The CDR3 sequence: CASSPLDGDSPLHF. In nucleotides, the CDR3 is TGTGCCAGCTCACCACTGGACGGCGATTCACCCCTCCACTTT.

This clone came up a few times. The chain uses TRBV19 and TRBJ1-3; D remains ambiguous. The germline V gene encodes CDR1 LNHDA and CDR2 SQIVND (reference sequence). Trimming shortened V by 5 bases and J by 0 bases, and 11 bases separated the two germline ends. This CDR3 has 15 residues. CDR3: CASSSAGGSGNTIYF. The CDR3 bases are TGTGCCAGTAGTTCAGCAGGAGGCTCTGGAAACACCATATATTTT.

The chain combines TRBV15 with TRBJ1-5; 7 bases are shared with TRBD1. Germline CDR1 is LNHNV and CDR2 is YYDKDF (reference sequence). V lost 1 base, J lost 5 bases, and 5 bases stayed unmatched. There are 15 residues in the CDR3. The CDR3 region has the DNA TGTGCCACCAGCAGAGCTAGCACAGGGGATCAGCCCCAGCATTTT. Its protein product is CATSRASTGDQPQHF.

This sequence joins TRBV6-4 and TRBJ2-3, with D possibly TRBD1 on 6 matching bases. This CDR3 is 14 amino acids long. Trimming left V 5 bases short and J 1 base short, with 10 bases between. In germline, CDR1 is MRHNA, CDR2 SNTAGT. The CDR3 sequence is CASSFRTGTDTQYF. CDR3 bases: TGTGCCAGCAGTTTCCGGACAGGCACAGATACGCAGTATTTT.

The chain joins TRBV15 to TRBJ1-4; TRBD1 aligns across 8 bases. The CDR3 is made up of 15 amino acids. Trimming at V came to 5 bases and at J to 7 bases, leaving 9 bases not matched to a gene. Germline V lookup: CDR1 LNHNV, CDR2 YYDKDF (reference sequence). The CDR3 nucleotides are TGTGCCACCAGCCCCCGGACAGGGTTAGGTGAAAAACTGTTTTTT. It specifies CATSPRTGLGEKLFF.

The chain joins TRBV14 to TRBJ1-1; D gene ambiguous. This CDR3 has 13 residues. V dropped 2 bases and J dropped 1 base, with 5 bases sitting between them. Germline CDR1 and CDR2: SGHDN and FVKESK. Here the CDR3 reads CASSQTENTEAFF. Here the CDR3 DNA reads TGTGCCAGCAGCCAAACAGAGAACACTGAAGCTTTCTTT.

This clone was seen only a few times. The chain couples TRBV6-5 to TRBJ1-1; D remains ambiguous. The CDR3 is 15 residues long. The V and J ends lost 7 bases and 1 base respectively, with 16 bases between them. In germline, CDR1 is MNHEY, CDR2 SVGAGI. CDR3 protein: CASTPSSGSNTEAFF. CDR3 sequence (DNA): TGTGCCAGCACCCCGTCATCTGGATCGAACACTGAAGCTTTCTTT.

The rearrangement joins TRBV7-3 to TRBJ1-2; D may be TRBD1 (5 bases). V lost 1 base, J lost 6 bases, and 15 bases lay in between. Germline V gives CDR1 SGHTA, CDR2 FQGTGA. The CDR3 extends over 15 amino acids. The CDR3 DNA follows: TGTGCCAGCAGCTTAAGTCCCAGGACAACCGATGGCTACACCTTC. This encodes CASSLSPRTTDGYTF.

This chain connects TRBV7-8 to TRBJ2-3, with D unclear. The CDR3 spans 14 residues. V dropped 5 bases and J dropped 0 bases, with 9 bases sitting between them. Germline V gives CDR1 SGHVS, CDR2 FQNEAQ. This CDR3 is CASSPLTSTDTQYF. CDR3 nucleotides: TGTGCCAGCAGCCCTCTCACTAGCACAGATACGCAGTATTTT.

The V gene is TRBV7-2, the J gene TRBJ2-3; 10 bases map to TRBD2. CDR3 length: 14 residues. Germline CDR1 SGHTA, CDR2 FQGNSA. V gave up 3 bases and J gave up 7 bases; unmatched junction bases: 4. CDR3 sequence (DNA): TGTGCCAGCAGCTTCCAGCGGGGGGGCCATACGCAGTATTTT. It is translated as CASSFQRGGHTQYF.

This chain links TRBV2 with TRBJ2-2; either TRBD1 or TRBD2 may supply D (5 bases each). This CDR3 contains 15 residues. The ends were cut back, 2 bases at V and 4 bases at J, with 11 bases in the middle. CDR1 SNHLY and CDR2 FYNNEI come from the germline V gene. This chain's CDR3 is CASSEWGPSTGELFF. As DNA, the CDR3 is TGTGCCAGCAGTGAATGGGGACCCAGCACCGGGGAGCTGTTTTTT.

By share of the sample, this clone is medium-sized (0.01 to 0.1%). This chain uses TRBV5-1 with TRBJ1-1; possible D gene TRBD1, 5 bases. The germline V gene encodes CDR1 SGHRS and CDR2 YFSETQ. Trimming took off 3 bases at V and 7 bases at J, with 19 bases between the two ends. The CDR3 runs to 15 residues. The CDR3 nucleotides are TGCGCCAGCAGCTCGCACCAGGGCCCGTCCTATGAAGCTTTCTTT. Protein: CASSSHQGPSYEAFF. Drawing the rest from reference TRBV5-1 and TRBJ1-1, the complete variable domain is KAGVTQTPRYLIKTRGQQVTLSCSPISGHRSVSWYQQTPGQGLQFLFEYFSETQRNKGNFPGRFSGRQFSNSRSEMNVSTLELGDSALYLCASSSHQGPSYEAFFGQGTRLTVV.

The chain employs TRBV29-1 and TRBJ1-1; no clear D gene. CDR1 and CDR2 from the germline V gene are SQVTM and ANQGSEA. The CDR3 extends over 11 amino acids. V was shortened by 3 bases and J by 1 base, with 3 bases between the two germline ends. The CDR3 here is CSVDRNTEAFF. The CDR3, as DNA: TGCAGCGTTGACAGGAACACTGAAGCTTTCTTT.

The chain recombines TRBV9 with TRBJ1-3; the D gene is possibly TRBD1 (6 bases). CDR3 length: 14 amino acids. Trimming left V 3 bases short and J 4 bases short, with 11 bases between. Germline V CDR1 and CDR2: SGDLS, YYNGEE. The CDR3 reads CASSGTGYGNTIYF. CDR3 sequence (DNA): TGTGCCAGCAGCGGTACAGGGTACGGAAACACCATATATTTT.

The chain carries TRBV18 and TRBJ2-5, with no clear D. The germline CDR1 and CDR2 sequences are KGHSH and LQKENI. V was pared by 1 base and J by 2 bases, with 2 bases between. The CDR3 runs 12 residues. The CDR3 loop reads CASSPQQETQYF. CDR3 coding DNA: TGTGCCAGCTCACCACAACAAGAGACCCAGTACTTC.

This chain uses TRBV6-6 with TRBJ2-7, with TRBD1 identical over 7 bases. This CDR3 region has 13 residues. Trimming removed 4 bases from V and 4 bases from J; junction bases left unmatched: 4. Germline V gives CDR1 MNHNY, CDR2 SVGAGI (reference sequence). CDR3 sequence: CASSLDRRYEQYV. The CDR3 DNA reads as TGTGCCAGCAGTTTGGACAGGAGGTACGAGCAGTACGTC.